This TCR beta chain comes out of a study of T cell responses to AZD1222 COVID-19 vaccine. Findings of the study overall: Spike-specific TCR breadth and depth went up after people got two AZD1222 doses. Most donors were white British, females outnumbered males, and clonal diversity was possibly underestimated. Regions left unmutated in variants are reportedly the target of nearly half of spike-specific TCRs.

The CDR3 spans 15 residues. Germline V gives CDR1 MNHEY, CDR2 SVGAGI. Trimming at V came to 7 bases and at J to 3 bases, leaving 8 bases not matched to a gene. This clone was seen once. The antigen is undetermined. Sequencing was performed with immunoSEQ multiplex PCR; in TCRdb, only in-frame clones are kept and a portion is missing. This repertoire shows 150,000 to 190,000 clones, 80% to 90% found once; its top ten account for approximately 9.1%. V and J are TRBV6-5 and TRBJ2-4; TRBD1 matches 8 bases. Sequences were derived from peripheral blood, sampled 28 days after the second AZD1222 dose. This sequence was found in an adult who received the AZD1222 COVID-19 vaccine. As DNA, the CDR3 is TGTGCCAGCACCCCCCAGGGGGCGGGCAAAAACATTCAGTACTTC. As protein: CASTPQGAGKNIQYF.